This T cell receptor beta chain was captured in a study of CXCR3-negative and CXCR3-positive naive CD8 T cells. Through 5' RACE with UMI labels, the TRB cDNA libraries were prepared. Reprocessing the 5' RACE reads, TCRdb reports a single entry for every CDR3 protein and omits DNA. This sample carries 6,000 to 7,500 distinct CDR3 sequences, with around 1.9% going to the ten biggest clones. Germline V CDR1 and CDR2: SGHDT, YYEEEE. The CDR3 runs 15 residues. The sequencing sample was made of naive CXCR3- CD8+ T cells from blood. Subset: CD45RO-CCR7+CD27+CD95- naive CD8+ T cells lacking CXCR3 (TNR3-). The chain combines TRBV5-6 with TRBJ2-1. This TCR was sampled from a human donor in good health. Some clones in this sample may be carry-over from other donors' samples. CDR3 region: CASSPQGGSYNEQFF.